This passage covers 20 T cell receptor beta chains from one sample sequenced in a study of CD8 T cells in Susac syndrome. With random hexamers, 0.5 to 1 ug RNA was reverse transcribed. TCRdb used MiXCR to reprocess the immunoSEQ multiplex PCR reads, holding one entry per CDR3 protein. Altogether hundreds of thousands of distinct CDR3 sequences are present, about 96% being singletons, with the ten largest covering 0.095% to 0.12%. Input material: CD4+ T cells from PBMCs. These receptors came from a human donor with Susac syndrome.

The chain couples TRBV5-1 to TRBJ2-1; 7 nucleotides match TRBD1. CDR1 is SGHRS and CDR2 is YFSETQ in the germline V gene. The ends lost 0 bases at V and 15 bases at J; junction bases unmatched: 9. The CDR3 length is 13 residues. The DNA of the CDR3 is TGCGCCAGCAGCTTGGCCCAGGGGGACGATGCGTTCTTC. It yields the protein CASSLAQGDDAFF.

The rearrangement uses TRBV29-1 and TRBJ1-1, with D possibly being TRBD1 (6 bases). The germline gives CDR1 SQVTM, CDR2 ANQGSEA. The CDR3 is 14 residues long. Trimming removed 4 bases from V and 0 bases from J, with 12 bases in between. The CDR3 region is CSVGGGGMNTEAFF. The CDR3 DNA reads TGCAGCGTTGGGGGGGGCGGAATGAACACTGAAGCTTTCTTT.

V usage is TRBV30 and J usage is TRBJ1-2; D is uncertain. V was clipped by 0 bases and J by 1 base, with 6 bases between them. This CDR3 comprises 13 residues. The germline gives CDR1 GTSNPN, CDR2 SVGIG (reference sequence). In nucleotides, the CDR3 is TGTGCCTGGAGTGTGGATCTTAACTATGGCTACACCTTC. This codes for CAWSVDLNYGYTF. The whole variable domain, remainder taken from reference TRBV30 and TRBJ1-2, is SQTIHQWPATLVQPVGSPLSLECTVEGTSNPNLYWYRQAAGRGLQLLFYSVGIGQISSEVPQNLSASRPQDRQFILSSKKLLLSDSGFYLCAWSVDLNYGYTFGSGTRLTVV.

The V and J genes are TRBV12-3 or TRBV12-4 and TRBJ2-6; D uncertain. This CDR3 comprises 14 residues. The V end lost 5 bases, the J end lost 0 bases, and 5 bases lay between the germline ends. The CDR3 bases are TGTGCCAGCAGTCCATACTCTGGGGCCAACGTCCTGACTTTC. Encoded protein: CASSPYSGANVLTF.

A single count supports this clonotype. This chain links TRBV4-1 with TRBJ2-1; D is ambiguous. Trimming pared 0 bases from V and 15 bases from J, leaving 12 bases between. The CDR3 length is 12 residues. CDR1 MGHRA and CDR2 YSYEKL come from the germline V gene. The CDR3 DNA is TGCGCCAGCAGCCAAGAAAATTGGCTACTGTTCTTC. Protein sequence: CASSQENWLLFF.

This clonotype was counted a single time. This rearrangement joins TRBV7-9 to TRBJ2-1; D unclear. V was clipped by 2 bases and J by 8 bases, with 10 bases between them. The CDR3 covers 13 residues. The germline CDR1 and CDR2 sequences are SEHNR and FQNEAQ (reference sequence). CDR3 in amino acids: CASSLNQADEQFF. The CDR3 DNA reads as TGTGCCAGCAGCTTAAATCAGGCGGATGAGCAGTTCTTC.

This clonotype was counted a single time. J is TRBJ2-2 and V is TRBV20-1; D might be TRBD2 (6 bases). Germline loops: CDR1 DFQATT, CDR2 SNEGSKA (reference sequence). The CDR3 is 14 residues long. The V end lost 3 bases, the J end lost 4 bases, and 12 bases lay between the germline ends. CDR3 sequence reads: CSASGAGFTGELFF. The CDR3 DNA reads TGCAGTGCTAGTGGGGCGGGGTTCACCGGGGAGCTGTTTTTT.

The chain couples TRBV30 to TRBJ1-2, with D unclear. V was shortened by 1 base and J by 3 bases, with 9 bases between the two germline ends. The CDR3 consists of 13 residues. In germline, CDR1 is GTSNPN, CDR2 SVGIG (reference sequence). The CDR3, as DNA: TGTGCCTGGAGTGCGCGGAAGGACTATGGCTACACCTTC. Translation gives CAWSARKDYGYTF. Variable domain in full (rest from reference TRBV30 and TRBJ1-2): SQTIHQWPATLVQPVGSPLSLECTVEGTSNPNLYWYRQAAGRGLQLLFYSVGIGQISSEVPQNLSASRPQDRQFILSSKKLLLSDSGFYLCAWSARKDYGYTFGSGTRLTVV.

V and J are TRBV2 and TRBJ2-1; 11 positions match TRBD2. The CDR3 has 16 residues. V lost 8 bases and J lost 2; bases outside the gene matches: 8. Germline V CDR1 and CDR2: SNHLY, FYNNEI. The CDR3 here is CASPRRTSGPYNEQFF. CDR3 nucleotide sequence: TGTGCCAGCCCTAGGCGGACTAGCGGGCCCTACAATGAGCAGTTCTTC.

The chain recombines TRBV12-3 or TRBV12-4 with TRBJ2-1, with D maybe TRBD2 (5 bases). V was shortened by 6 bases and J by 3 bases, with 18 bases between the two germline ends. CDR3 length: 16 amino acids. The CDR3 sequence: CASSSSSSNGYNEQFF. DNA of the CDR3: TGTGCCAGCAGCTCTTCGTCTAGCAACGGCTACAATGAGCAGTTCTTC.

The V call is TRBV19, the J call TRBJ2-5; no clear D. V dropped 6 bases and J dropped 0 bases, with 8 bases sitting between them. This CDR3 is built from 13 residues. Germline CDR1 is LNHDA and CDR2 is SQIVND (reference sequence). CDR3 DNA: TGTGCCAGTAGCCAAACAAACCAAGAGACCCAGTACTTC. It codes for CASSQTNQETQYF.

This chain joins TRBV20-1 and TRBJ2-7; 16 bases match TRBD2. Looked up from germline, CDR1 is DFQATT and CDR2 is SNEGSKA (reference sequence). The CDR3 has 16 residues. Trimming took 5 bases from V and 4 from J; bases not matched to a gene: 8. In DNA, the CDR3 is TGCAGTGCTGCCCCGGGACTAGCGGGAGGGGAATACGAGCAGTACTTC. This gives the protein CSAAPGLAGGEYEQYF.

This clonotype occurred once. The gene calls are TRBV11-2 and TRBJ1-1, with 8 bases fitting TRBD1. Trimming removed 4 bases from V and 0 bases from J; junction bases left unmatched: 4. Per the germline V gene, CDR1 is SGHAT and CDR2 is FQNNGV. The CDR3 has 15 residues. CDR3 sequence: CASSSTGAVNTEAFF. The CDR3 DNA sequence: TGTGCCAGCAGCTCGACAGGGGCGGTGAACACTGAAGCTTTCTTT.

The chain couples TRBV6-5 to TRBJ2-7; the D gene is possibly TRBD2 (5 bases). From germline, CDR1 is MNHEY and CDR2 SVGAGI. With 0 bases removed from V and 1 base from J, the gap between germline ends came to 13 bases. CDR3 length equals 16 residues. Here the CDR3 reads CASSYSMRARSYEQYF. Written as DNA, the CDR3 is TGTGCCAGCAGTTACTCGATGAGGGCTAGGTCCTACGAGCAGTACTTC.

This clonotype came up once. V is TRBV29-1 and J is TRBJ2-1, with 9 nucleotides matching TRBD2. V lost 4 bases to trimming and J lost 3 bases; unmatched junction nucleotides: 4. The CDR3 contains 14 residues. Germline V gives CDR1 SQVTM, CDR2 ANQGSEA. The CDR3 coding sequence is TGCAGCGTTGGGACTAGCGAGATCTACAATGAGCAGTTCTTC. It yields the protein CSVGTSEIYNEQFF.

This chain uses TRBV20-1 with TRBJ1-2; 7 bases match TRBD1. Germline V lookup: CDR1 DFQATT, CDR2 SNEGSKA (reference sequence). The V and J ends lost 6 bases and 3 bases, in that order; junction bases with no gene match: 7. The length of the CDR3 is 13 residues. CDR3 sequence: CSAEKGADYGYTF. As DNA, the CDR3 is TGCAGTGCCGAGAAGGGGGCGGACTATGGCTACACCTTC.

This sequence joins TRBV27 and TRBJ1-1, with D uncertain. Germline lookup yields CDR1 MNHEY and CDR2 SMNVEV (reference sequence). V gave up 10 bases and J gave up 9 bases, with 12 bases separating them. This CDR3 spans 10 amino acids. The CDR3 region is CAIPSRKAFF. The CDR3 DNA follows: TGTGCCATTCCGTCCCGTAAAGCTTTCTTT.

The rearrangement links TRBV18 to TRBJ2-1; no clear D. This CDR3 is built from 14 residues. The germline CDR1 and CDR2 sequences are KGHSH and LQKENI. Trimming took 1 base from V and 3 from J, leaving 7 bases between them. The CDR3 nucleotides are TGTGCCAGCTCACCACACAAAGACTACAATGAGCAGTTCTTC. Residues: CASSPHKDYNEQFF.

The chain carries TRBV28 and TRBJ2-5, with 7 bases lining up with TRBD2. Germline V CDR1 and CDR2: MDHEN, SYDVKM. The V and J ends lost 2 bases and 5 bases, in that order; junction bases with no gene match: 8. There are 15 residues in the CDR3. The DNA of the CDR3 is TGTGCCAGCAGTTTAGCGGGAGAAGTCGGGGAGACCCAGTACTTC. Protein sequence: CASSLAGEVGETQYF.

The chain couples TRBV3-1 to TRBJ2-5, with D possibly being TRBD2 (5 bases). The V end lost 1 base, the J end lost 5 bases, and 14 bases lay between the germline ends. Germline V lookup: CDR1 LGHDT, CDR2 YNNKEL (reference sequence). The length of the CDR3 is 15 residues. The CDR3 reads CASSQAGILMETQYF. For the CDR3, the DNA is TGTGCCAGCAGCCAAGCCGGGATTCTAATGGAGACCCAGTACTTC.